The 17 T cell receptor beta chains below all came from one sample that was sequenced in a study of T cell responses to AZD1222 COVID-19 vaccine. Profiled with immunoSEQ multiplex PCR; TCRdb holds only in-frame clones, not every one. The table has about 180,000 clones, 90% seen once. Source: peripheral blood, taken on day 0 of AZD1222 vaccination. These receptors all come from an adult in good health.

The chain couples TRBV5-6 to TRBJ1-2; maybe TRBD1 (6 bases). Trimming stripped 1 base from V and 3 bases from J, with 13 bases between. The CDR3 loop spans 15 amino acids. Germline assignment: CDR1 SGHDT and CDR2 YYEEEE. The CDR3 DNA follows: TGTGCCAGCAGCTTGATTAACAGGGAAGACTATGGCTACACCTTC. Amino acid sequence: CASSLINREDYGYTF.

The chain joins TRBV12-3 or TRBV12-4 to TRBJ1-1; D not certain. The CDR3 length is 11 residues. V was trimmed by 2 bases and J by 6 bases, leaving 4 bases between them. The CDR3 nucleotides read TGTGCCAGCAGTTTAACCTCTGAAGCTTTCTTT. It translates to CASSLTSEAFF.

The gene calls are TRBV19 and TRBJ1-2; D uncertain. This CDR3 spans 12 amino acids. Trimming pared 6 bases from V and 7 bases from J, leaving 12 bases between. Germline V gene sequence: CDR1 LNHDA, CDR2 SQIVND (reference sequence). CDR3 protein: CASRSSGSGYTF. The CDR3 DNA reads as TGTGCCAGTAGATCCTCGGGGTCTGGCTACACCTTC.

The chain carries TRBV5-5 and TRBJ1-1; D is ambiguous. Trimming pared 2 bases from V and 3 bases from J, leaving 8 bases between. The germline gives CDR1 SGHKS, CDR2 YYEKEE (reference sequence). The CDR3 has 13 amino acids. The DNA of the CDR3 is TGTGCCAGCAGCTTCGACACCTACACTGAAGCTTTCTTT. This translates into CASSFDTYTEAFF.

For this clone: This CDR3 is also generated by other DNA sequences in the sample. The chain joins TRBV7-2 to TRBJ1-5; D gene ambiguous. The CDR3 consists of 12 residues. Germline V gene data show CDR1 as SGHTA and CDR2 as FQGNSA. V lost 2 bases to trimming and J lost 5 bases, with 4 bases between them. CDR3 residues: CASSLRDQPQHF. CDR3 nucleotides: TGTGCCAGCAGCTTAAGGGATCAGCCCCAGCATTTT.

The CDR3 DNA follows: TGTGCCAGCAGTGACAGATTTGGCTACACCTTC. Its protein product is CASSDRFGYTF. The rearrangement links TRBV6-2 or TRBV6-3 to TRBJ1-2; maybe TRBD1 (5 bases). Germline lookup yields CDR1 MNHEY and CDR2 SVGEGT. V dropped 5 bases and J dropped 7 bases, with 8 bases sitting between them. The CDR3 totals 11 residues.

With regard to this clone: Germline is not matched at one junction end, which may reflect a read error. This chain joins TRBV29-1 and TRBJ1-1, with D possibly TRBD1 on 6 matching bases. From germline, CDR1 is SQVTM and CDR2 ANQGSEA. CDR3 size: 14 residues. The DNA of the CDR3 is TGCAGCGTTGAAAGGACAGCTGCCAACAGTGAAGCTTTCTTT. It is translated as CSVERTAANSEAFF.

The V call is TRBV6-4, the J call TRBJ1-4; D not certain. The V and J ends lost 10 bases and 0 bases respectively, with 21 bases between them. The CDR3 runs to 17 residues. In germline, CDR1 is MRHNA, CDR2 SNTAGT. Here the CDR3 DNA reads TGTGCCACTAAGCGAAAAGGCAGAACATCAACTAATGAAAAACTGTTTTTT. It translates to CATKRKGRTSTNEKLFF.

The chain has TRBV12-3 or TRBV12-4 and TRBJ2-5; D unclear. This CDR3 has 11 residues. V was shortened by 5 bases and J by 8 bases, with 9 bases between the two germline ends. The CDR3 spells CASSAQGTQYF. DNA for the CDR3: TGTGCCAGCAGTGCCCAAGGCACCCAGTACTTC.

CDR3 amino acids: CASNPQGFNTEAFF. CDR3 sequence (DNA): TGTGCCAGCAACCCCCAGGGTTTTAACACTGAAGCTTTCTTT. The gene calls are TRBV2 and TRBJ1-1; D might be TRBD1 (5 bases). This CDR3 has 14 amino acids. With 7 bases removed from V and 2 bases from J, the gap between germline ends came to 14 bases. The germline gives CDR1 SNHLY, CDR2 FYNNEI.

The chain employs TRBV28 and TRBJ1-4; D gene unclear. The germline V and J ends were trimmed by 6 bases and 0 bases, with 14 bases remaining between them. CDR1 and CDR2 from the germline V gene are MDHEN and SYDVKM. The CDR3 runs to 16 residues. Here the CDR3 reads CASSLRRYSTNEKLFF. CDR3 coding DNA: TGTGCCAGCAGCCTTAGACGGTATTCAACTAATGAAAAACTGTTTTTT.

This chain links TRBV28 with TRBJ1-5, with TRBD1 identical over 9 bases. Germline V gene data show CDR1 as MDHEN and CDR2 as SYDVKM. The CDR3 totals 13 residues. V lost 6 bases to trimming and J lost 11 bases; unmatched junction nucleotides: 8. This CDR3 reads CASSPGQGGSQHF. The CDR3 coding sequence is TGTGCCAGCAGCCCGGGACAGGGAGGATCCCAGCATTTT.

This chain links TRBV18 with TRBJ1-6; 7 nucleotides line up with TRBD1. The CDR3 sequence is 15 residues long. The V and J ends lost 6 bases and 10 bases, in that order; junction bases with no gene match: 12. CDR1 is KGHSH, CDR2 LQKENI, per germline. The CDR3 DNA reads as TGTGCCAGCTCTACCACAGGGGCTGGGGACTCACCCCTCCACTTT. This encodes CASSTTGAGDSPLHF.

This chain links TRBV5-1 with TRBJ1-4, with D possibly being TRBD1 (6 bases). Germline assignment: CDR1 SGHRS and CDR2 YFSETQ. This CDR3 comprises 14 residues. V lost 4 bases to trimming and J lost 5 bases, with 12 bases between them. Written as DNA, the CDR3 is TGCGCCAGCAGCCGGACAGAGGAAAATGAAAAACTGTTTTTT. It translates to CASSRTEENEKLFF.

V is TRBV6-1 and J is TRBJ1-4, with D perhaps matching TRBD1 (5 bases). Germline V gene data show CDR1 as MNHNS and CDR2 as SASEGT. V was pared by 2 bases and J by 13 bases, with 14 bases between. This CDR3 region has 13 residues. The CDR3 region has the DNA TGTGCCAGCAGTGAAATCGACAGACGCCCACTGTTTTTT. It specifies CASSEIDRRPLFF.

The rearrangement uses TRBV6-6 and TRBJ2-3, with TRBD2 matching over 11 bases. The germline V gene encodes CDR1 MNHNY and CDR2 SVGAGI (reference sequence). The CDR3 is 16 amino acids. V shed 2 bases, J shed 4 bases, and the junction held 5 bases outside the gene matches. CDR3 amino acids: CASSYGSGGAPDTQYF. The CDR3 DNA is TGTGCCAGCAGTTACGGTAGCGGGGGGGCCCCAGATACGCAGTATTTT.

The CDR3 protein is CASSVGTGSFGYTF. CDR3 in DNA: TGTGCCAGCAGCGTCGGGACAGGGTCCTTTGGCTACACCTTC. This rearrangement joins TRBV9 to TRBJ1-2, with TRBD1 identical over 9 bases. The CDR3 consists of 14 residues. The J segment lost 7 bases and the V segment lost 2 bases, leaving 6 bases of the junction unmatched. CDR1 is SGDLS and CDR2 is YYNGEE in the germline V gene.